These T cell receptor beta chains were read from a single sample in a study of blood T cells in healthy people across ages. TCRdb analysed the 5' RACE reads with MiXCR anew, one entry per CDR3 protein. The top ten clones hold roughly 8.2% of a sample with roughly 1,700,000 distinct CDR3 sequences, roughly 27% of them seen once. Sequencing was done on a sample of blood. These receptors were collected from a woman aged 25 to 39 in good health. CDR3s include the opening cysteine and the closing phenylalanine or tryptophan. The D gene is left open where the match is weak. Size is omitted from some rows. Given values are once, few, many or a class for expanded clones.

d_call j_call clone_size cdr3_length v_call cdr3_nt cdr3_aa
NA TRBJ2-7 NA 12 TRBV28 TGTGCCAGCAGGACAGCTCCCTACGAGCAGTACTTC CASRTAPYEQYF
TRBD2 TRBJ2-7 few 15 TRBV14 TGTGCCAGCAGCCAACAAGCGGGGGGCTCCTACGAGCAGTACTTC CASSQQAGGSYEQYF
TRBD1 TRBJ2-5 NA 16 TRBV6-5 TGTGCCAGCAGCCCTTTTGAGGGGGCAGATCGGGAGACCCAGTACTTC CASSPFEGADRETQYF
NA TRBJ2-4 few 15 TRBV7-6 TGTGCCAGCAGCTTAGAACAGGCTCTCGGAAACATTCAGTACTTC CASSLEQALGNIQYF
TRBD2 TRBJ2-2 NA 18 TRBV4-1 TGCGCCAGCAGCGAAAGGATGTATGGGGGGGCGAACACCGGGGAGCTGTTTTTT CASSERMYGGANTGELFF
NA TRBJ2-6 many 17 TRBV12-3/TRBV12-4 TGTGCCAGCAGTCAGGCGATAGGTAGCTCTGGGGCCAACGTCCTGACTTTC CASSQAIGSSGANVLTF
TRBD2 TRBJ2-3 NA 18 TRBV29-1 TGCAGCGTTGAAGGGACCGGGACTAGCGGGACATCCACAGATACGCAGTATTTT CSVEGTGTSGTSTDTQYF
NA TRBJ2-2 NA 15 TRBV12-3/TRBV12-4 TGTGCCAGCAGTTTAAGTTTATCGAGGACCGGGGAGCTGTTTTTT CASSLSLSRTGELFF
TRBD2 TRBJ2-5 NA 15 TRBV20-1 TGCAGTGCTAGAGGTGTAAGCGGGAGGGCAAAGACCCAGTACTTC CSARGVSGRAKTQYF
NA TRBJ2-1 many 16 TRBV6-5 TGTGCCAGCAGTTACGTAGGTGGCGGACGAGGCAATGAGCAGTTCTTC CASSYVGGGRGNEQFF
TRBD1 TRBJ1-1 NA 16 TRBV7-2 TGTGCCAGCAGCTCATATACAGGGGCGAGGAACACTGAAGCTTTCTTT CASSSYTGARNTEAFF
TRBD2 TRBJ2-3 NA 15 TRBV10-3 TGTGCCATCAGTGACGGGACTAGCGGCACAGATACGCAGTATTTT CAISDGTSGTDTQYF
NA TRBJ2-7 NA 17 TRBV7-9 TGTGCCAGCAGCCCTAGGGGACCCAGTAAGTCCTCCTACGAGCAGTACTTC CASSPRGPSKSSYEQYF
TRBD1 TRBJ1-2 NA 16 TRBV7-2 TGTACCAGCAGCTTAGCGAGGACAGGGGGCGCATATGGCTACACCTTC CTSSLARTGGAYGYTF